The sequence of this TCR beta chain was determined in a study of T cell responses to AZD1222 COVID-19 vaccine. Assay: immunoSEQ multiplex PCR; the TCRdb copy retains only in-frame clones and omits some. The table shows more than 100,000 clones, with around nine tenths occurring only once. The receptor was derived from an adult in good health. The material was peripheral blood, obtained on day 0 of AZD1222 vaccination.

CDR3 amino acids: CASSAVKGNSPLHF. The DNA for the CDR3 is TGCGCCAGCAGCGCGGTGAAAGGTAATTCACCCCTCCACTTT. V is TRBV5-1 and J is TRBJ1-6; no firm D call. Deletions cut 4 bases from V and 6 bases from J, with 11 bases between. The CDR3 extends over 14 amino acids. CDR1 is SGHRS and CDR2 is YFSETQ in the germline V gene. The variable domain in full, completed from reference TRBV5-1 and TRBJ1-6, reads KAGVTQTPRYLIKTRGQQVTLSCSPISGHRSVSWYQQTPGQGLQFLFEYFSETQRNKGNFPGRFSGRQFSNSRSEMNVSTLELGDSALYLCASSAVKGNSPLHFGNGTRLTVT.